This T cell receptor (beta chain) came from a study of high-grade serous ovarian cancer treatment subgroups. About the research overall: Each sample yielded on average about 7,000 unique TCR beta rearrangements from around 14,000 reads. Whole-study findings and limits: Higher neoantigen levels went with greater TCR clonal relatedness. Different patients shared almost no repertoire; same-patient tumors shared roughly 0.11 to 0.8.

Tumor samples were obtained before definitive surgery or chemotherapy. Points on this clone: The antigen is unknown.

The repertoire was sequenced with immunoSEQ multiplex PCR; TCRdb's copy has only in-frame clones and lacks some. The sample lists 900 to 1,100 clones, 82% occurring once. Sequencing was performed on tumor tissue. This sequence was found in a human donor with high-grade serous ovarian cancer.

In DNA, the CDR3 is TGTGCCAGTAGCAATCGGGCAGGGGGCGCCAGAGAGACCCAGTACTTC. It specifies CASSNRAGGARETQYF. This chain links TRBV19 with TRBJ2-5; TRBD1 agrees at 8 bases. The CDR3 has 16 residues. Germline trimming cut 6 bases from V and 4 bases from J; bases unmatched to any gene: 13. Germline values: CDR1 LNHDA, CDR2 SQIVND (reference sequence).